Listed below are T cell receptor beta chains from one sample, sequenced in a study of shared clonotypes between healthy human individuals. Clones were sequenced by immunoSEQ multiplex PCR, and TCRdb holds only the in-frame ones, with some missing. Of 600,000 to 750,000 clones in the sample, approximately 79% were seen once. Input material: memory CD4+ T cells sorted from blood. These receptors were taken from a woman in her thirties in good health. Each CDR3 is given with its conserved first and last residue. A D gene is named only where the DNA matches it firmly. Rows give clone size only sometimes, using once, few, many, or a class for an expanded clone.

abundance	v_gene	d_gene	j_gene	CDR3nt	CDR3aa
.	TRBV18	.	TRBJ2-1	TGTGCCAGCTCACTCAGGGGACCCGATATCTACAATGAGCAGTTCTTC	CASSLRGPDIYNEQFF
few	TRBV4-1	.	TRBJ2-1	TGCGCCAGCAGCCCTCTCCTTCGCGGCTCCTACAATGAGCAGTTCTTC	CASSPLLRGSYNEQFF
once	TRBV18	TRBD1	TRBJ2-3	TGTGCCAGCTCACAGGGGACAGGGGGCACAGATACGCAGTATTTT	CASSQGTGGTDTQYF
.	TRBV10-3	TRBD1	TRBJ1-5	TGTGCCACCGGAGGGACAGGTGGCCAGCCCCAGCATTTT	CATGGTGGQPQHF
.	TRBV5-4	.	TRBJ2-5	TGTGCCAGCAGCTGGAGGGCTAGCTCATCCGGGGAGACCCAGTACTTC	CASSWRASSSGETQYF
many	TRBV7-6	.	TRBJ1-3	TGTGCCAGCAGCTTATGGGCGGGACTCTCTGACTCTGGAAACACCATATATTTT	CASSLWAGLSDSGNTIYF
.	TRBV5-1	.	TRBJ1-1	TGCGCCAGCAGCTTGAGGGTCCGGGGGAACACTGAAGCTTTCTTT	CASSLRVRGNTEAFF
.	TRBV7-9	.	TRBJ2-3	TGTGCCAGCAGCTTATTGGGGGGTGGCACAGATACGCAGTATTTT	CASSLLGGGTDTQYF
.	TRBV11-2	.	TRBJ2-2	TGTGCCAGCAGCCTCAACACCGGGGAGCTGTTTTTT	CASSLNTGELFF
.	TRBV6-6	TRBD1	TRBJ1-5	TGTGCCAGCAGTTCCATCGACAGGGAGGGTCAGCCCCAGCATTTT	CASSSIDREGQPQHF
.	TRBV2	.	TRBJ1-5	TGTGCCAGCAGTGAAGGGCGGTTCAATCAGCCCCAGCATTTT	CASSEGRFNQPQHF
.	TRBV28	.	TRBJ2-7	TGTGCCAGCAGTCTGCGGATATCCTACGAGCAGTACTTC	CASSLRISYEQYF
.	TRBV7-9	.	TRBJ2-7	TGTGCCAGCAGTCCCAGCGGAAAGAGCTCCTACGAGCAGTACTTC	CASSPSGKSSYEQYF
many	TRBV27	TRBD1	TRBJ1-2	TGTGCCAGCAGCCGACGGCCGGACAGGGACGGCTACACCTTC	CASSRRPDRDGYTF
.	TRBV7-9	.	TRBJ2-7	TGTGCCACCGAGGGCCGGGACGGGCCCTACGAGCAGTACTTC	CATEGRDGPYEQYF
.	TRBV18	.	TRBJ2-2	TGTGCCAGCTCACCTCAGGGAAGCACCGGGGAGCTGTTTTTT	CASSPQGSTGELFF
.	TRBV5-4	TRBD1	TRBJ1-3	TGTGCCAGCAGTTGGACAGGTGGAAACACCATATATTTT	CASSWTGGNTIYF
.	TRBV5-1	TRBD1	TRBJ1-3	TGCGCCAGCAGCTCCGGGACAGGTGGAAACACCATATATTTT	CASSSGTGGNTIYF
.	TRBV6-5	.	TRBJ1-1	TGTGCCAGCAGCCCAGGGAGGATGAACACTGAAGCTTTCTTT	CASSPGRMNTEAFF
.	TRBV28	.	TRBJ2-2	TGTGCCAGCCGCCGGTATTCCGGGGAGCTGTTTTTT	CASRRYSGELFF
few	TRBV9	TRBD1	TRBJ1-4	TGTGCCAGCAGCGTAGATACAGGGGGCAAAAAACTGTTTTTT	CASSVDTGGKKLFF
.	TRBV27	.	TRBJ2-3	TGTGCCAGCCAACTAGGCACAGATACGCAGTATTTT	CASQLGTDTQYF
.	TRBV10-3	.	TRBJ1-2	TGTGCCATCAGTGAGCGGGGGGCAGGGGAACGTGGCTACACCTTC	CAISERGAGERGYTF
few	TRBV6-5	.	TRBJ1-3	TGTGCCAGCAGGAACGGGGGGGTCGGAAACACCATATATTTT	CASRNGGVGNTIYF
once	TRBV9	.	TRBJ2-2	TGTGCCAGCAGCAACGACGACTACGGTGAGGCCGGGGAGCTGTTTTTT	CASSNDDYGEAGELFF
few	TRBV28	TRBD1	TRBJ1-4	TGTGCCAGCAGTTCGCCTGGACAGGGGCCTCGAGAAAAACTGTTTTTT	CASSSPGQGPREKLFF
.	TRBV21-1	.	TRBJ2-4	TGTGCCAGCAGCAACCACAGGGTTGAGCGACCCAAAAACATTCAGTACTTC	CASSNHRVERPKNIQYF
many	TRBV2	TRBD2	TRBJ2-1	TGTGCCAGCAGCCTACTAGCGGGAGTGAGAAATGAGCAGTTCTTC	CASSLLAGVRNEQFF
.	TRBV19	TRBD2	TRBJ2-7	TGTGCCAGTAGTATAGCATCTAGCGGGATCTACGAGCAGTACTTC	CASSIASSGIYEQYF
.	TRBV6-9	TRBD1	TRBJ1-5	TGTGCCAGCACCCGCCGTTCGGGACAGGGGGTAAACGGCAATCAGCCCCAGCATTTT	CASTRRSGQGVNGNQPQHF
.	TRBV27	TRBD1	TRBJ1-2	TGTGCCAGCAGTCCAGGGACAGGGAACTATGGCTACACCTTC	CASSPGTGNYGYTF
many	TRBV6-1	.	TRBJ1-4	TGTGCCAGCAGTGAAGCCCCGGGTGGGCGAGGTGAAAAACTGTTTTTT	CASSEAPGGRGEKLFF
.	TRBV29-1	.	TRBJ2-5	TGCAGCGTTGAAGGAGGGCCCTGGGGAGAGACCCAGTACTTC	CSVEGGPWGETQYF
.	TRBV6-1	.	TRBJ1-1	TGTGCCAGCAGTGGTGGATCGTACACTGAAGCTTTCTTT	CASSGGSYTEAFF
.	TRBV11-2	.	TRBJ2-1	TGTGCCAGCAGCTTAGGAAGGGAATCCAATGAGCAGTTCTTC	CASSLGRESNEQFF
few	TRBV27	.	TRBJ2-3	TGTGCCAGCAGTTTTTTCGGGTACGGAGGCACAGATACGCAGTATTTT	CASSFFGYGGTDTQYF
.	TRBV6-1	TRBD2	TRBJ2-1	TGTGCCAGCAGTGTAAGCGTAAGCGGGAGGACGAATGAGCAGTTCTTC	CASSVSVSGRTNEQFF
.	TRBV6-4	TRBD2	TRBJ2-1	TGTGCCAGCAGTGAAAGCGTAGCGGGAGGAAGCAATGAGCAGTTCTTC	CASSESVAGGSNEQFF
.	TRBV6-5	.	TRBJ1-2	TGTGCCAGCAGTTACTCGCCGCCGCGGGATCTCTATGGCTACACCTTC	CASSYSPPRDLYGYTF
.	TRBV10-3	TRBD2	TRBJ2-1	TGTGCCACCACCGGGACTAGCGGGCCTAGCTCCTACAATGAGCAGTTCTTC	CATTGTSGPSSYNEQFF
.	TRBV7-9	TRBD2	TRBJ2-1	TGTGCCAGCAGCCGGCCAGCGGGGGCCTCCTACAATGAGCAGTTCTTC	CASSRPAGASYNEQFF
.	TRBV28	.	TRBJ1-5	TGTGCCAGCAGCCCCCAGGCAGGCGAGATGTTGGCCCAGCATTTT	CASSPQAGEMLAQHF
.	TRBV5-6	TRBD2	TRBJ2-3	TGTGCCAGCATCCAGTTGGGGACTAGCGGCTCCACAGATACGCAGTATTTT	CASIQLGTSGSTDTQYF
.	TRBV6-4	TRBD2	TRBJ2-3	TGTGCCAGCAGTTACGTTAGCGGGAGTGCAGATACGCAGTATTTT	CASSYVSGSADTQYF
.	TRBV7-6	TRBD2	TRBJ2-5	TGTGCCAGCAGCTCGGGGACTAGCGGCTTCGTTGGGACCCAGTACTTC	CASSSGTSGFVGTQYF